The 7 T cell receptor beta chains given below trace back to one sample, sequenced in a study of T cell changes during pregnancy in multiple sclerosis. TCRdb keeps only in-frame clones here, not all; method: immunoSEQ multiplex PCR. Of tens of thousands of clones in the sample, 75% to 90% were seen once. Sequences were derived from peripheral blood, sampled after pregnancy. The receptor set was obtained from a female donor in good health, enrolled as a control in a pregnancy study.

The V call is TRBV7-2, the J call TRBJ2-2; 9 positions match TRBD1. Germline assignment: CDR1 SGHTA and CDR2 FQGNSA. Unmatched junction bases numbered 2, after V lost 4 bases and J lost 5 bases. This CDR3 region has 14 residues. The CDR3 DNA reads TGTGCCAGCAGCTCGACAGGGGGGACCGGGGAGCTGTTTTTT. The encoded protein is CASSSTGGTGELFF.

The chain joins TRBV4-1 to TRBJ1-1; no reliable D call. This CDR3 region has 13 residues. CDR1 is MGHRA, CDR2 YSYEKL, per germline. V shed 1 base and J shed 1 base, with 4 bases lying between them. The CDR3 is CASSQAGNTEAFF. The CDR3, as DNA: TGCGCCAGCAGCCAAGCAGGGAACACTGAAGCTTTCTTT.

The gene calls are TRBV9 and TRBJ2-7; D possibly corresponds to TRBD2 (6 bases). The germline V and J ends were trimmed by 0 bases and 6 bases, with 16 bases remaining between them. Germline V gene lookup returns CDR1 SGDLS and CDR2 YYNGEE. The CDR3 covers 15 residues. The DNA for the CDR3 is TGTGCCAGCAGCGTAGGATCGGGAGTTCAGGCCGAGCAGTACTTC. Translating gives CASSVGSGVQAEQYF.

The genes are TRBV28 and TRBJ1-4, with TRBD1 matching over 9 bases. Germline assignment: CDR1 MDHEN and CDR2 SYDVKM. This CDR3 comprises 16 residues. J gave up 6 bases and V 3 bases, and 8 bases lay outside the gene matches. The CDR3 reads CASSFSGQGTYEKLFF. Written as DNA, the CDR3 is TGTGCCAGCAGTTTCTCCGGACAGGGGACTTATGAAAAACTGTTTTTT.

The chain is built from TRBV5-4 and TRBJ2-5, with 8 bases that match TRBD2. The CDR3 runs 17 residues. From germline, CDR1 is SGHNT and CDR2 YYREEE (reference sequence). After removal of 5 bases from V and 5 bases from J, the junction contained 17 bases not matched to a gene. The CDR3 DNA sequence: TGTGCCAGCAGTCAAACCGGGACTAGTGCCGAAGGGGAGACCCAGTACTTC. The encoded protein is CASSQTGTSAEGETQYF.

V is TRBV4-3 and J is TRBJ2-1; 7 positions match TRBD2. V lost 4 bases to trimming and J lost 7 bases; unmatched junction nucleotides: 10. Per germline, CDR1 LGHNA and CDR2 YSLEER. The CDR3 has 15 amino acids. CDR3 protein: CASSLERGVGNEQFF. The CDR3 nucleotides read TGCGCCAGCAGCCTCGAGCGGGGAGTAGGGAATGAGCAGTTCTTC.

The chain has TRBV6-5 and TRBJ2-1; 7 bases are a match to TRBD2. The CDR3 runs to 13 residues. V gave up 6 bases and J gave up 7 bases; unmatched junction bases: 6. Looked up from germline, CDR1 is MNHEY and CDR2 is SVGAGI. The CDR3 loop reads CASRSLAVNEQFF. The CDR3 bases are TGTGCCAGCAGGAGTCTAGCGGTTAATGAGCAGTTCTTC.